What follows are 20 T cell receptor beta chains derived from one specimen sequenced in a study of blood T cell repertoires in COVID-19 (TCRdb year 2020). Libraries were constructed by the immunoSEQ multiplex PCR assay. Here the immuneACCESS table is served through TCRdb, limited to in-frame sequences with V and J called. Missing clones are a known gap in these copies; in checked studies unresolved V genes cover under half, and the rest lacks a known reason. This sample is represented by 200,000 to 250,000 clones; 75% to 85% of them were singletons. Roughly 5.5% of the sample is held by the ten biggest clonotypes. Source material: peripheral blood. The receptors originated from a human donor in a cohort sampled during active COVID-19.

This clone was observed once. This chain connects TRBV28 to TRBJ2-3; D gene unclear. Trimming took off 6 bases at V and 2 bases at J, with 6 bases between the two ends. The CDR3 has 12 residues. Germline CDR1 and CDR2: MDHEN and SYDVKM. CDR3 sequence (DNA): TGTGCCAGCAGCCCTCCCACAGATACGCAGTATTTT. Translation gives CASSPPTDTQYF.

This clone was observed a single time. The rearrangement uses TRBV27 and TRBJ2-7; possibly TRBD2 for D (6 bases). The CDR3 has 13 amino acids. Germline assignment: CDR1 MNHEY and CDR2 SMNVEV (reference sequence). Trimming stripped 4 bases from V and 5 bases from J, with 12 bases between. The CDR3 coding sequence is TGTGCCAGCAGTTCGGGACTTAGTAACGAGCAGTACTTC. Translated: CASSSGLSNEQYF.

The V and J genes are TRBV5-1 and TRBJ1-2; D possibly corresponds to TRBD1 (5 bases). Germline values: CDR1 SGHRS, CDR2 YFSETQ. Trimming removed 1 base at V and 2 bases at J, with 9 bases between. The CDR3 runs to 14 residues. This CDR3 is CASSLSTANYGYTF. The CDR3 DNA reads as TGCGCCAGCAGCTTGTCGACAGCGAACTATGGCTACACCTTC.

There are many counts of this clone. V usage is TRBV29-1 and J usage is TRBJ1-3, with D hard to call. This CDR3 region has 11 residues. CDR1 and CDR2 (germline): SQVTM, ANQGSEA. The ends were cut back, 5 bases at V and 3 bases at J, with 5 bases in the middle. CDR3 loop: CSVLVGNTIYF. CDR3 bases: TGCAGCGTTCTTGTTGGAAACACCATATATTTT.

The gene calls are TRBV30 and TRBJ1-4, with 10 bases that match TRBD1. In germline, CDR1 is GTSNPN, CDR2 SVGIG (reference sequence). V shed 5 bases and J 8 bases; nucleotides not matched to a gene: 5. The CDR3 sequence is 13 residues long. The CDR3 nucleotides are TGTGCCTGGGGGACAGGGGTCGGCGAAAAACTGTTTTTT. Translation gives CAWGTGVGEKLFF. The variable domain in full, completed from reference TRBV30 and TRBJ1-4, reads SQTIHQWPATLVQPVGSPLSLECTVEGTSNPNLYWYRQAAGRGLQLLFYSVGIGQISSEVPQNLSASRPQDRQFILSSKKLLLSDSGFYLCAWGTGVGEKLFFGSGTQLSVL.

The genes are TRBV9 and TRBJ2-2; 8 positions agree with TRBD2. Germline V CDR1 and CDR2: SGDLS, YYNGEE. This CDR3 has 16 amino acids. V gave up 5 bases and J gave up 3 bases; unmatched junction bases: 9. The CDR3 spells CASRHGGGQDTGELFF. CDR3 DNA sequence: TGTGCCAGCAGACACGGCGGGGGGCAGGACACCGGGGAGCTGTTTTTT.

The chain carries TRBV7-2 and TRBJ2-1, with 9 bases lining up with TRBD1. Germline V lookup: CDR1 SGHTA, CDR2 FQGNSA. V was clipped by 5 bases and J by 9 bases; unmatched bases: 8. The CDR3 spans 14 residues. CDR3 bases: TGTGCCAGCAGCATGACACAGGGGGCGGGTGAGCAGTTCTTC. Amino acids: CASSMTQGAGEQFF.

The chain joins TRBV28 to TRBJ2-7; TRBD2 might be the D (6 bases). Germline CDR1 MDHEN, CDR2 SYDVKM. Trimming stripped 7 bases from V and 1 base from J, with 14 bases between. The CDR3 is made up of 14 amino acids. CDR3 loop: CASKVAGGSYEQYF. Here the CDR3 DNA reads TGTGCCAGCAAAGTCGCTGGGGGGTCCTACGAGCAGTACTTC. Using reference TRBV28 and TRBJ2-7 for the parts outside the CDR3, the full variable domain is DVKVTQSSRYLVKRTGEKVFLECVQDMDHENMFWYRQDPGLGLRLIYFSYDVKMKEKGDIPEGYSVSREKKERFSLILESASTNQTSMYLCASKVAGGSYEQYFGPGTRLTVT.

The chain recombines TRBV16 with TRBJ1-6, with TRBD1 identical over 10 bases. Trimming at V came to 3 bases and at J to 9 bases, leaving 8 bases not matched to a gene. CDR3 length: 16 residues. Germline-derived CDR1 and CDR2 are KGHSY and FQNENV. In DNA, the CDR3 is TGTGCCAGCAGCCACGACAGGGGGCCCCCGGCTTCACCCCTCCACTTT. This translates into CASSHDRGPPASPLHF. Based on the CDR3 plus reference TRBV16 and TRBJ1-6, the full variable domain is GEEVAQTPKHLVRGEGQKAKLYCAPIKGHSYVFWYQQVLKNEFKFLISFQNENVFDETGMPKERFSAKCLPNSPCSLEIQATKLEDSAVYFCASSHDRGPPASPLHFGNGTRLTVT.

The CDR3 is CASRLDSPGEMYF. In DNA, the CDR3 is TGCGCCAGCAGACTCGACAGCCCCGGAGAGATGTATTTT. The V call is TRBV5-1, the J call TRBJ2-3; tentatively, D is TRBD1 (5 bases). V was pared by 5 bases and J by 14 bases, with 21 bases between. CDR1 is SGHRS and CDR2 is YFSETQ in the germline V gene. The CDR3 spans 13 residues. The full variable domain, with the rest looked up from reference TRBV5-1 and TRBJ2-3, is KAGVTQTPRYLIKTRGQQVTLSCSPISGHRSVSWYQQTPGQGLQFLFEYFSETQRNKGNFPGRFSGRQFSNSRSEMNVSTLELGDSALYLCASRLDSPGEMYFGPGTRLTVL.

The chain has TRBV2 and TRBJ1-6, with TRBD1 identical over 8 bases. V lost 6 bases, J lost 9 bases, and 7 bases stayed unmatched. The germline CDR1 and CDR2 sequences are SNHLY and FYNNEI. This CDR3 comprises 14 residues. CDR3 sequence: CASSPGGSRSPLHF. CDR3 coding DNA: TGTGCCAGCAGCCCAGGGGGCTCACGTTCACCCCTCCACTTT.

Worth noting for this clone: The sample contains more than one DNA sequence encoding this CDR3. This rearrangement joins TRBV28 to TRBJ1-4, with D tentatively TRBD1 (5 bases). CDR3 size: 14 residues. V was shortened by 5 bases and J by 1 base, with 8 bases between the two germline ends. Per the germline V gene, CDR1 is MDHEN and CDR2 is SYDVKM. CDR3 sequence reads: CASSRGGTNEKLFF. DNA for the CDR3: TGTGCCAGCAGTCGGGGGGGAACTAATGAAAAACTGTTTTTT.

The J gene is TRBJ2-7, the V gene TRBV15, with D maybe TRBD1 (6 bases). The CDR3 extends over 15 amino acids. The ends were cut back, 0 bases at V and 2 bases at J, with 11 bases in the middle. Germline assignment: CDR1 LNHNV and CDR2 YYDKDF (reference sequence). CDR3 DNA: TGTGCCACCAGCAGAGAGCCAGGGGCGGCCTACGAGCAGTACTTC. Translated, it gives CATSREPGAAYEQYF.

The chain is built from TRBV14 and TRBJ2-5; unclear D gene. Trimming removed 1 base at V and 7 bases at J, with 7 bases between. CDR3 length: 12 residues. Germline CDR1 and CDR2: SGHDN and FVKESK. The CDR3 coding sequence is TGTGCCAGCAGCCAAGGGGCCGGGACCCAGTACTTC. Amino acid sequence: CASSQGAGTQYF.

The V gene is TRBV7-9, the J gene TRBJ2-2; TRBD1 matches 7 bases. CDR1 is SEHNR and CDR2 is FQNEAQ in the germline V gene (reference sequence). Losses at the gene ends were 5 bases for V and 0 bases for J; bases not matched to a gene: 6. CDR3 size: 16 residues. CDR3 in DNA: TGTGCCAGCAGCCTCCGGACAGGCGCGAACACCGGGGAGCTGTTTTTT. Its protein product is CASSLRTGANTGELFF.

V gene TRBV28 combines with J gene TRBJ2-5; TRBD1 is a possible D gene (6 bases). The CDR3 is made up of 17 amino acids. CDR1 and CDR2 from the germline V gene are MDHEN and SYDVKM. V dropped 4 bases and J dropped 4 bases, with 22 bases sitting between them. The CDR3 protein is CASSSFRLQGTGETQYF. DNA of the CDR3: TGTGCCAGCAGTTCCTTCCGGTTACAGGGCACTGGAGAGACCCAGTACTTC.

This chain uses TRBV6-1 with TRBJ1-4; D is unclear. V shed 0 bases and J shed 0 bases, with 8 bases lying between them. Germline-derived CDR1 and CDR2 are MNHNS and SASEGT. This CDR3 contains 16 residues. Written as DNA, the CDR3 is TGTGCCAGCAGTGAAGCGTTCCGTGCAACTAATGAAAAACTGTTTTTT. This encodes CASSEAFRATNEKLFF.

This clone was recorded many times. The CDR3 sequence is CASSITGNLGNQPQHF. The CDR3 DNA follows: TGTGCCAGCAGCATAACAGGGAATTTGGGCAATCAGCCCCAGCATTTT. The V and J genes are TRBV5-4 and TRBJ1-5, with D tentatively TRBD1 (6 bases). The V end lost 4 bases, the J end lost 2 bases, and 16 bases lay between the germline ends. The CDR3 runs to 16 residues. Looked up from germline, CDR1 is SGHNT and CDR2 is YYREEE (reference sequence).

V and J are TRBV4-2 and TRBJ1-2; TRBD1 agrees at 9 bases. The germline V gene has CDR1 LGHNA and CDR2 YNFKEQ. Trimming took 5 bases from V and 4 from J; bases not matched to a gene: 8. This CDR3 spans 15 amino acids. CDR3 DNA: TGTGCCAGCAGCGCGGGACAGGGAGGTGTCTATGGCTACACCTTC. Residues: CASSAGQGGVYGYTF.

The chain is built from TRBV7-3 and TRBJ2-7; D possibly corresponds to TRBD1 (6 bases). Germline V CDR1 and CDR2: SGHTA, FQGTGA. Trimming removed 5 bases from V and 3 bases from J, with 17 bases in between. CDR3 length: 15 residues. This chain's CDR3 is CASSQRGGYFYEQYF. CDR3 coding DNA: TGTGCCAGCAGCCAACGAGGGGGATACTTCTACGAGCAGTACTTC.